The rows below give T cell receptor beta chains drawn from one sample of a study of cytomegalovirus exposure and HLA in healthy donors. Profiling relied on immunoSEQ multiplex PCR, and the TCRdb table lists in-frame clones only, not all of them. The data show about 92,000 clones, approximately 71% seen once. The sequencing input was PBMCs. The receptors were sampled from a woman aged 18-35 years in good health and CMV-seropositive. The CDR3 runs from the conserved cysteine through the conserved F or W. A D gene is named only where the DNA matches it firmly. The listing skips clone size in some rows; elsewhere it reads once, few, many or a size class.

D: TRBD1; size: few; V: TRBV5-6; J: TRBJ2-7; DNA: TGTGCCAGCAGCTTCGGGACAGACTACGAGCAGTACTTC; CDR3: CASSFGTDYEQYF
D: TRBD1; size: NA; V: TRBV7-9; J: TRBJ2-7; DNA: TGTGCCACCCAGGGGGACAGGACCTACGAGCAGTACTTC; CDR3: CATQGDRTYEQYF
D: TRBD2; size: NA; V: TRBV7-9; J: TRBJ2-3; DNA: TGTGCCAGCAGCCCCGGACTAGCGAACACAGATACGCAGTATTTT; CDR3: CASSPGLANTDTQYF
D: NA; size: NA; V: TRBV18; J: TRBJ2-1; DNA: TGTGCCAGCTCCTACCTTAGCGCAGGCAGTTACAATGAGCAGTTCTTC; CDR3: CASSYLSAGSYNEQFF
D: TRBD1; size: once; V: TRBV5-1; J: TRBJ2-7; DNA: TGCGCCAGCAGCCGGGACAGGGACGAGCAGTACTTC; CDR3: CASSRDRDEQYF
D: TRBD2; size: few; V: TRBV10-3; J: TRBJ2-1; DNA: TGTGCCATCAGTCGTCTAGCGGGAGATAATGAGCAGTTCTTC; CDR3: CAISRLAGDNEQFF
D: NA; size: NA; V: TRBV29-1; J: TRBJ2-5; DNA: TGCAGCGTTGACCGGGAGACCCAGTACTTC; CDR3: CSVDRETQYF
D: NA; size: NA; V: TRBV18; J: TRBJ1-2; DNA: TGTGCCAGCTCACCGGGTACCGGACAGACAGCTAACTATGGCTACACCTTC; CDR3: CASSPGTGQTANYGYTF
D: NA; size: NA; V: TRBV11-3; J: TRBJ1-1; DNA: TGTGCCAGCAGCCTAGCGGCCGGACGGGGTGAAGCTTTCTTT; CDR3: CASSLAAGRGEAFF
D: TRBD2; size: NA; V: TRBV9; J: TRBJ2-1; DNA: TGTGCCAGCAGCGTAGATGGACTAGCAGCATACAATGAGCAGTTCTTC; CDR3: CASSVDGLAAYNEQFF
D: TRBD1; size: NA; V: TRBV28; J: TRBJ1-5; DNA: TGTGCCAGCAGTTACAACCTGGGACAGCTGAATCAGCCCCAGCATTTT; CDR3: CASSYNLGQLNQPQHF
D: TRBD1; size: NA; V: TRBV5-4; J: TRBJ2-3; DNA: TGTGCCAGCAGCCCGGATCCCGCACAGGGGAAGACGCAGTATTTT; CDR3: CASSPDPAQGKTQYF
D: NA; size: NA; V: TRBV7-8; J: TRBJ2-2; DNA: TGTGCCAGCAGCCGGACAGCTATTAGGGCTCCTCCTGGAGGCACCGGGGAGCTGTTTTTT; CDR3: CASSRTAIRAPPGGTGELFF
D: TRBD1; size: NA; V: TRBV5-1; J: TRBJ2-3; DNA: TGCGCCAGCTCAGACAGGGGGCAAACAGATACGCAGTATTTT; CDR3: CASSDRGQTDTQYF
D: NA; size: once; V: TRBV5-8; J: TRBJ1-4; DNA: TGTGCCAGCAGCTCCCTCCCGGGAACTAATGAAAAACTGTTTTTT; CDR3: CASSSLPGTNEKLFF
D: TRBD2; size: NA; V: TRBV7-3; J: TRBJ2-2; DNA: TGTGCCAGCAGCCCCCTTGCGGGGGGTGGCGGGGAGCTGTTTTTT; CDR3: CASSPLAGGGGELFF
D: TRBD1; size: few; V: TRBV5-6; J: TRBJ1-5; DNA: TGTGCCAGCAGCATCTCCGGGACAGGAACCAATCAGCCCCAGCATTTT; CDR3: CASSISGTGTNQPQHF
D: NA; size: NA; V: TRBV18; J: TRBJ2-2; DNA: TGTGCCAGCTCACAAATAGAACTAGCCGCCGGGGAGCTGTTTTTT; CDR3: CASSQIELAAGELFF
D: NA; size: few; V: TRBV6-1; J: TRBJ1-5; DNA: TGTGCCAGCAGTGAATGGTCCCTAGGCAATCAGCCCCAGCATTTT; CDR3: CASSEWSLGNQPQHF
D: TRBD1; size: NA; V: TRBV7-2; J: TRBJ1-1; DNA: TGTGCCAGCAGCCTTCGGACAGGGAACACTGAAGCTTTCTTT; CDR3: CASSLRTGNTEAFF
D: NA; size: NA; V: TRBV11-3; J: TRBJ2-1; DNA: TGTGCCAGCAGAGTAGAATCATGTGGGAGACGACTCTACAATGAGCAGTTCTTC; CDR3: CASRVESCGRRLYNEQFF
D: TRBD1; size: few; V: TRBV5-1; J: TRBJ2-1; DNA: TGCGCCAGCAGCTTGAGTGCGGGACAGGGTAGTTTCTATGAGCAGTTCTTC; CDR3: CASSLSAGQGSFYEQFF
D: NA; size: NA; V: TRBV16; J: TRBJ1-6; DNA: TGTGCCAGCAGCCAACCAGTGACAATCCACTTT; CDR3: CASSQPVTIHF
D: TRBD2; size: NA; V: TRBV5-1; J: TRBJ2-7; DNA: TGCGCCAGCAGCAACCGGACTAGCGGGAGAGGCGAGCAGTACTTC; CDR3: CASSNRTSGRGEQYF
D: TRBD1; size: NA; V: TRBV7-2; J: TRBJ1-1; DNA: TGTGCCAGCAGGAGGGACAGGTCTCCGACTGAAGCTTTCTTT; CDR3: CASRRDRSPTEAFF
D: TRBD1; size: NA; V: TRBV19; J: TRBJ1-5; DNA: TGTGCCAGTAGGCCCTACCTCGGGACAGGGTGGGGTCCCCAGCATTTT; CDR3: CASRPYLGTGWGPQHF
D: TRBD1; size: NA; V: TRBV6-1; J: TRBJ1-2; DNA: TGTGCCAGCAGACTGGGACAGTTCTATGGCTACACCTTC; CDR3: CASRLGQFYGYTF
D: TRBD1; size: NA; V: TRBV7-9; J: TRBJ1-5; DNA: TGTGCCAGCAGCTTGGGGACAGGCCGCGGGGATAGCAATCAGCCCCAGCATTTT; CDR3: CASSLGTGRGDSNQPQHF
D: TRBD1; size: NA; V: TRBV4-3; J: TRBJ1-4; DNA: TGCGCCAGCAGCCTCCATGGGCCGGGACAGGGAGGGGTTGCAACTAATGAAAAACTGTTTTTT; CDR3: CASSLHGPGQGGVATNEKLFF
D: TRBD1; size: few; V: TRBV2; J: TRBJ1-5; DNA: TGTGCCAGCATGCGGGACAGGAGCAATCAGCCCCAGCATTTT; CDR3: CASMRDRSNQPQHF
D: NA; size: NA; V: TRBV19; J: TRBJ2-7; DNA: TGTGCCAGTAGTATCTCTCGACACGGTCCCTACGAGCAGTACTTC; CDR3: CASSISRHGPYEQYF